These 26 T cell receptor beta chains share one sample of origin, sequenced in a study of blood T cell repertoires in COVID-19. Sequencing was performed with immunoSEQ multiplex PCR; in TCRdb, only in-frame clones are kept and a portion is missing. The profile shows around 200,000 clones, approximately 80% of them singletons. The sequencing sample was made of peripheral blood. Receptor source: a woman aged 45-65 years with acute or convalescent COVID-19.

The chain joins TRBV28 to TRBJ2-7, with TRBD1 matching 7 bases. V gave up 6 bases and J gave up 2 bases; unmatched junction bases: 16. The CDR3 sequence is 17 residues long. Per the germline V gene, CDR1 is MDHEN and CDR2 is SYDVKM. The CDR3 spells CASSTASPTGLTYEQYF. The CDR3 nucleotides are TGTGCCAGCAGCACCGCTAGCCCGACAGGGCTGACCTACGAGCAGTACTTC.

This clone occurred once. This chain connects TRBV27 to TRBJ2-2; weak D call: TRBD2 (5 bases). The CDR3 has 15 residues. Trimming removed 8 bases at V and 1 base at J, with 14 bases between. CDR1 MNHEY and CDR2 SMNVEV come from the germline V gene (reference sequence). The CDR3 nucleotides read TGTGCCAGCGCCTGGGCCCGGGAGAACACCGGGGAGCTGTTTTTT. This codes for CASAWARENTGELFF.

The J gene is TRBJ1-2, the V gene TRBV5-1; 8 bases agree with TRBD1. Germline lookup yields CDR1 SGHRS and CDR2 YFSETQ. The trim removed 1 base at V and 6 bases at J, leaving 11 bases unmatched. The CDR3 length is 16 residues. CDR3 protein: CASSLNGQGRMHGYTF. DNA of the CDR3: TGCGCCAGCAGCTTGAATGGACAGGGAAGAATGCATGGCTACACCTTC.

The chain employs TRBV7-8 and TRBJ2-1; D ambiguous. Germline CDR1 SGHVS, CDR2 FQNEAQ. The ends were cut back, 1 base at V and 7 bases at J, with 8 bases in the middle. This CDR3 spans 13 amino acids. CDR3 loop: CASSLGLRNEQFF. Written as DNA, the CDR3 is TGTGCCAGCAGCTTAGGGTTGAGGAATGAGCAGTTCTTC.

V usage is TRBV21-1 and J usage is TRBJ2-7; the table names TRBD1, a call not compared with the DNA. TRBV21-1 is assigned pseudogene status. The CDR3 is made up of 14 amino acids. The CDR3 DNA is TGTGCCAGCAGCAAGGCCCCAGGGAATTACGAGCAGTACTTC. This encodes CASSKAPGNYEQYF.

This rearrangement joins TRBV7-6 to TRBJ2-7; the match to TRBD1 covers 7 bases. Germline V gene lookup returns CDR1 SGHVS and CDR2 FNYEAQ. J lost 4 bases, V lost 5 bases, and 8 bases had no gene match. The CDR3 is made up of 14 amino acids. The CDR3 loop reads CASSPTTGQYEQYF. The CDR3 nucleotides are TGTGCCAGCAGCCCGACGACAGGGCAGTACGAGCAGTACTTC.

The V gene is TRBV9, the J gene TRBJ2-1; D ambiguous. This CDR3 region has 13 residues. V shed 4 bases and J shed 6 bases, with 11 bases lying between them. CDR1 is SGDLS and CDR2 is YYNGEE in the germline V gene. CDR3: CASSPSFGNEQFF. DNA of the CDR3: TGTGCCAGCAGCCCGAGCTTTGGCAATGAGCAGTTCTTC.

CDR3 nucleotide sequence: TGTGCCAGCAGCTACCCAGGGGGTGGCACAGATACGCAGTATTTT. It translates to CASSYPGGGTDTQYF. The rearrangement links TRBV27 to TRBJ2-3; 7 positions agree with TRBD1. The CDR3 runs to 15 residues. V trimming: 6 bases; J trimming: 1 base; junction bases outside the gene matches: 7. Germline CDR1 MNHEY, CDR2 SMNVEV (reference sequence).

This chain joins TRBV10-3 and TRBJ2-7; no clear D gene. CDR1 is ENHRY, CDR2 SYGVKD, per germline. V was cut by 6 bases and J by 2 bases, with 8 bases left in between. This CDR3 has 12 amino acids. CDR3: CAISALTYEQYF. CDR3 bases: TGTGCCATCAGCGCCCTAACCTACGAGCAGTACTTC.

This clone was counted only a few times. The chain combines TRBV6-5 with TRBJ1-6; no definite D call. Germline-derived CDR1 and CDR2 are MNHEY and SVGAGI. Trimming stripped 6 bases from V and 9 bases from J, with 9 bases between. CDR3 length: 12 amino acids. This chain's CDR3 is CASSGVSSPLHF. CDR3 nucleotide sequence: TGTGCCAGCAGCGGGGTTTCTTCACCCCTCCACTTT.

The chain is built from TRBV27 and TRBJ1-1; possible D gene TRBD1, 6 bases. Trimming removed 4 bases at V and 10 bases at J, with 16 bases between. The length of the CDR3 is 13 residues. Germline V CDR1 and CDR2: MNHEY, SMNVEV (reference sequence). CDR3 region: CASSWGGGVLAFF. The CDR3 bases are TGTGCCAGCAGTTGGGGAGGGGGGGTACTAGCTTTCTTT.

The rearrangement uses TRBV9 and TRBJ2-1; TRBD2 is a possible D gene (6 bases). Between the trimmed V and J ends, which lost 0 bases and 0 bases, there was a span of 13 bases. Germline assignment: CDR1 SGDLS and CDR2 YYNGEE. This CDR3 has 17 amino acids. The CDR3 region has the DNA TGTGCCAGCAGCGTAGGGGGGGTCGGCGGCTCCTACAATGAGCAGTTCTTC. It specifies CASSVGGVGGSYNEQFF.

The chain is built from TRBV6-4 and TRBJ2-2, with 7 bases matching TRBD1. CDR1 and CDR2 (germline): MRHNA, SNTAGT. Losses at the gene ends were 3 bases for V and 0 bases for J; bases not matched to a gene: 4. The CDR3 has 16 residues. CDR3 sequence (DNA): TGTGCCAGCAGTGAAACAGGGGCTTCGAACACCGGGGAGCTGTTTTTT. Its protein is CASSETGASNTGELFF.

V is TRBV4-1 and J is TRBJ2-6; tentatively, D is TRBD1 (5 bases). This CDR3 has 19 amino acids. Germline V CDR1 and CDR2: MGHRA, YSYEKL. The V and J ends lost 1 base and 4 bases respectively, with 20 bases between them. The CDR3 region has the DNA TGCGCCAGCAGCCAAGTCGCTCCCGGACAACAGTCCGGGGCCAACGTCCTGACTTTC. Translated: CASSQVAPGQQSGANVLTF.

The chain combines TRBV21-1 with TRBJ2-3; the D call of TRBD2 is as the table states it, not checked on the DNA. TRBV21-1 is a documented pseudogene. CDR3 length equals 17 residues. The CDR3: CASSHRRLAGCTDTQYF. CDR3 DNA sequence: TGTGCCAGCAGCCATAGGAGACTAGCGGGGTGCACAGATACGCAGTATTTT.

The chain uses TRBV21-1 and TRBJ2-2; TRBD2, the D gene given by the table, was not confirmed from the DNA. TRBV21-1 is deemed a pseudogene. CDR3 length: 22 residues. CDR3 region: CASSKWGSSIPGLAGETGELFF. The CDR3 nucleotides are TGTGCCAGCAGCAAATGGGGGAGTTCGATTCCAGGACTAGCGGGAGAAACCGGGGAGCTGTTTTTT.

The chain uses TRBV12-5 and TRBJ2-3; a weak D match, TRBD1 (6 bases). Germline-derived CDR1 and CDR2 are LGHNT and FRNRAP. This CDR3 has 19 residues. V dropped 3 bases and J dropped 2 bases, with 24 bases sitting between them. CDR3 loop: CASGFSPVDSPWATDTQYF. The CDR3 region has the DNA TGTGCTAGTGGTTTTTCCCCTGTGGACAGCCCCTGGGCCACAGATACGCAGTATTTT.

The chain is built from TRBV29-1 and TRBJ1-1; 9 bases align to TRBD1. The V and J ends lost 5 bases and 5 bases, in that order; junction bases with no gene match: 9. CDR1 is SQVTM and CDR2 is ANQGSEA in the germline V gene. The CDR3 is 14 residues long. For the CDR3, the DNA is TGCAGCGTTATTCCAACAGGGGGCCGGACTGAAGCTTTCTTT. This codes for CSVIPTGGRTEAFF.

This clone was detected a few times. V gene TRBV4-3 combines with J gene TRBJ2-2; 8 nucleotides match TRBD1. The CDR3 totals 15 residues. Trimming cost V 4 bases and J 12 bases; bases outside gene matches: 13. Germline CDR1 and CDR2: LGHNA and YSLEER. As DNA, the CDR3 is TGCGCCAGCAGCCCAGACCCAGGGGGCCTGGGTAAGCTGTTTTTT. It yields the protein CASSPDPGGLGKLFF.

The chain joins TRBV5-6 to TRBJ1-1; no clear D gene. Trimming left V 6 bases short and J 1 base short, with 10 bases between. Per germline, CDR1 SGHDT and CDR2 YYEEEE. The CDR3 is made up of 13 amino acids. CDR3 sequence (DNA): TGTGCCAGCATCCGCGGAGGGAACACTGAAGCTTTCTTT. Residues: CASIRGGNTEAFF.

The J gene is TRBJ1-2, the V gene TRBV7-8; tentative D call: TRBD1 (5 bases). This CDR3 is 15 amino acids long. Germline lookup yields CDR1 SGHVS and CDR2 FQNEAQ. Deletions cut 3 bases from V and 2 bases from J, with 13 bases between. The CDR3 region is CASSFDGAKNYGYTF. CDR3 DNA: TGTGCCAGCAGCTTTGATGGGGCGAAAAACTATGGCTACACCTTC.

This clone has only one observation. The chain combines TRBV7-2 with TRBJ1-3; D is possibly TRBD1 (5 bases). Trimming cost V 2 bases and J 0 bases, with 11 bases left between them. Germline CDR1 SGHTA, CDR2 FQGNSA. The CDR3 is 16 residues long. In nucleotides, the CDR3 is TGTGCCAGCAGCTTATCAGGGTCTTCCTCTGGAAACACCATATATTTT. This translates into CASSLSGSSSGNTIYF.

V usage is TRBV6-5 and J usage is TRBJ1-2; the match to TRBD1 covers 9 bases. The CDR3 contains 15 residues. V lost 6 bases, J lost 2 bases, and 7 bases stayed unmatched. Germline values: CDR1 MNHEY, CDR2 SVGAGI. CDR3 nucleotide sequence: TGTGCCAGCAGAGCCACCGGACAGGGGAACTATGGCTACACCTTC. Translated: CASRATGQGNYGYTF.

V gene TRBV29-1 combines with J gene TRBJ2-3; no clear D gene. This CDR3 has 14 amino acids. With 6 bases removed from V and 4 bases from J, the gap between germline ends came to 17 bases. Germline values: CDR1 SQVTM, CDR2 ANQGSEA. DNA of the CDR3: TGCAGCGTAGCTACCGACTCCACGGCAGATACGCAGTATTTT. As protein: CSVATDSTADTQYF.

This chain links TRBV24-1 with TRBJ2-3; 7 bases are a match to TRBD2. The junction had 16 bases not matched to a gene; V was cut back by 7 bases and J by 1 base. CDR3 length: 18 residues. Germline CDR1 reads KGHDR; CDR2 reads SFDVKD. CDR3 in DNA: TGTGCCACCAGCCAGCCACTAGGGTCCAGCGGGGGCACAGATACGCAGTATTTT. Residues: CATSQPLGSSGGTDTQYF.

The table lists this clone with a few counts. The V call is TRBV5-1, the J call TRBJ2-7; 8 positions agree with TRBD2. The CDR3 runs to 14 residues. J was trimmed by 6 bases and V by 7 bases; bases with no gene match: 12. The germline gives CDR1 SGHRS, CDR2 YFSETQ. CDR3 nucleotides: TGCGCCAGCTCCACCGGCGCGGGGGGAAGCGAGCAGTACTTC. This codes for CASSTGAGGSEQYF.